This TCR beta chain was recorded in a study of regulatory and conventional T cells in RAG deficiency. The study, taken as a whole, reports: Omenn patients showed >80% Treg-Tconv overlap and shorter CDR3 lengths. Shannon entropy fell and Simpson indices rose in RAG-deficient patients. Sorted Omenn CD25-high CD127-low cells may not be bona fide Tregs. Omenn syndrome and CID/AS patients had roughly 100-fold fewer unique Treg TCR beta sequences, versus approximately 10-fold elsewhere.

This CDR3 is 14 amino acids long. From germline, CDR1 is SGHRS and CDR2 YFSETQ. V was pared by 4 bases and J by 5 bases, with 6 bases of the junction left unmatched. Some clones are missing from TCRdb's copy, which holds only in-frame ones; the method was immunoSEQ multiplex PCR. This table holds approximately 21,000 clones, roughly 96% found once. The sorted conventional CD4+ T cells were CD25-low and CD127-high, with genomic DNA sequenced. On this clone itself: Antigen: not known.

The sample was also reused in another study, on regulatory T cells. That study adds: Primers: 52 TRBV forward and 13 TRBJ reverse.

The TCR comes from a human donor in good health. The chain has TRBV5-1 and TRBJ2-5; 9 nucleotides match TRBD2. Material for sequencing was CD25- CD4+ T cells sorted from blood. As DNA, the CDR3 is TGCGCCAGCAGCCGCGGGGGGGCGGAGGAGACCCAGTACTTC. Translation: CASSRGGAEETQYF. Together with reference TRBV5-1 and TRBJ2-5, the CDR3 gives the full variable domain: KAGVTQTPRYLIKTRGQQVTLSCSPISGHRSVSWYQQTPGQGLQFLFEYFSETQRNKGNFPGRFSGRQFSNSRSEMNVSTLELGDSALYLCASSRGGAEETQYFGPGTRLLVL.